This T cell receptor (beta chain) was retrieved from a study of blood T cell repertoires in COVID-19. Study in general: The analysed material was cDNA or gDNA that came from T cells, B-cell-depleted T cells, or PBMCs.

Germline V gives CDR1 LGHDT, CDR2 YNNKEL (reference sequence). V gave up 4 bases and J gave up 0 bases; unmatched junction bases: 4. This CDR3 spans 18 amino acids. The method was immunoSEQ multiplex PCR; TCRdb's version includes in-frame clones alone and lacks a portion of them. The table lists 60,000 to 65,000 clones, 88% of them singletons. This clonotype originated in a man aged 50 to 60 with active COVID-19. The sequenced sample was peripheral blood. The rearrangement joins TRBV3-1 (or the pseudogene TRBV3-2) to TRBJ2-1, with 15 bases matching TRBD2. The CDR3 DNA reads TGTGCCAGCAGCCTGCGGACTAGCGGGGGGGCCTCCTACAATGAGCAGTTCTTC. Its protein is CASSLRTSGGASYNEQFF.